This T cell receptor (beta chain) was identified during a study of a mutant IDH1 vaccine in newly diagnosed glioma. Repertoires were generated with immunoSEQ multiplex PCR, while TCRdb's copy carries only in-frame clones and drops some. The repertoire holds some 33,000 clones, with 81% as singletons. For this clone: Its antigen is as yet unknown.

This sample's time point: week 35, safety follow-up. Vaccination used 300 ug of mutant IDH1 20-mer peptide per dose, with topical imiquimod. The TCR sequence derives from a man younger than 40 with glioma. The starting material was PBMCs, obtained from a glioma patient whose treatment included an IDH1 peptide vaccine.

CDR3 amino acids: CASSPGTGSAYEQYF. CDR3 DNA sequence: TGTGCCAGTAGTCCCGGGACAGGGAGCGCCTACGAGCAGTACTTC. The J gene is TRBJ2-7, the V gene TRBV19, with 9 bases that match TRBD1. This CDR3 is built from 15 residues. With 5 bases clipped from V and 2 bases from J, the junction kept 7 bases outside the gene matches. Germline CDR1 reads LNHDA; CDR2 reads SQIVND (reference sequence).